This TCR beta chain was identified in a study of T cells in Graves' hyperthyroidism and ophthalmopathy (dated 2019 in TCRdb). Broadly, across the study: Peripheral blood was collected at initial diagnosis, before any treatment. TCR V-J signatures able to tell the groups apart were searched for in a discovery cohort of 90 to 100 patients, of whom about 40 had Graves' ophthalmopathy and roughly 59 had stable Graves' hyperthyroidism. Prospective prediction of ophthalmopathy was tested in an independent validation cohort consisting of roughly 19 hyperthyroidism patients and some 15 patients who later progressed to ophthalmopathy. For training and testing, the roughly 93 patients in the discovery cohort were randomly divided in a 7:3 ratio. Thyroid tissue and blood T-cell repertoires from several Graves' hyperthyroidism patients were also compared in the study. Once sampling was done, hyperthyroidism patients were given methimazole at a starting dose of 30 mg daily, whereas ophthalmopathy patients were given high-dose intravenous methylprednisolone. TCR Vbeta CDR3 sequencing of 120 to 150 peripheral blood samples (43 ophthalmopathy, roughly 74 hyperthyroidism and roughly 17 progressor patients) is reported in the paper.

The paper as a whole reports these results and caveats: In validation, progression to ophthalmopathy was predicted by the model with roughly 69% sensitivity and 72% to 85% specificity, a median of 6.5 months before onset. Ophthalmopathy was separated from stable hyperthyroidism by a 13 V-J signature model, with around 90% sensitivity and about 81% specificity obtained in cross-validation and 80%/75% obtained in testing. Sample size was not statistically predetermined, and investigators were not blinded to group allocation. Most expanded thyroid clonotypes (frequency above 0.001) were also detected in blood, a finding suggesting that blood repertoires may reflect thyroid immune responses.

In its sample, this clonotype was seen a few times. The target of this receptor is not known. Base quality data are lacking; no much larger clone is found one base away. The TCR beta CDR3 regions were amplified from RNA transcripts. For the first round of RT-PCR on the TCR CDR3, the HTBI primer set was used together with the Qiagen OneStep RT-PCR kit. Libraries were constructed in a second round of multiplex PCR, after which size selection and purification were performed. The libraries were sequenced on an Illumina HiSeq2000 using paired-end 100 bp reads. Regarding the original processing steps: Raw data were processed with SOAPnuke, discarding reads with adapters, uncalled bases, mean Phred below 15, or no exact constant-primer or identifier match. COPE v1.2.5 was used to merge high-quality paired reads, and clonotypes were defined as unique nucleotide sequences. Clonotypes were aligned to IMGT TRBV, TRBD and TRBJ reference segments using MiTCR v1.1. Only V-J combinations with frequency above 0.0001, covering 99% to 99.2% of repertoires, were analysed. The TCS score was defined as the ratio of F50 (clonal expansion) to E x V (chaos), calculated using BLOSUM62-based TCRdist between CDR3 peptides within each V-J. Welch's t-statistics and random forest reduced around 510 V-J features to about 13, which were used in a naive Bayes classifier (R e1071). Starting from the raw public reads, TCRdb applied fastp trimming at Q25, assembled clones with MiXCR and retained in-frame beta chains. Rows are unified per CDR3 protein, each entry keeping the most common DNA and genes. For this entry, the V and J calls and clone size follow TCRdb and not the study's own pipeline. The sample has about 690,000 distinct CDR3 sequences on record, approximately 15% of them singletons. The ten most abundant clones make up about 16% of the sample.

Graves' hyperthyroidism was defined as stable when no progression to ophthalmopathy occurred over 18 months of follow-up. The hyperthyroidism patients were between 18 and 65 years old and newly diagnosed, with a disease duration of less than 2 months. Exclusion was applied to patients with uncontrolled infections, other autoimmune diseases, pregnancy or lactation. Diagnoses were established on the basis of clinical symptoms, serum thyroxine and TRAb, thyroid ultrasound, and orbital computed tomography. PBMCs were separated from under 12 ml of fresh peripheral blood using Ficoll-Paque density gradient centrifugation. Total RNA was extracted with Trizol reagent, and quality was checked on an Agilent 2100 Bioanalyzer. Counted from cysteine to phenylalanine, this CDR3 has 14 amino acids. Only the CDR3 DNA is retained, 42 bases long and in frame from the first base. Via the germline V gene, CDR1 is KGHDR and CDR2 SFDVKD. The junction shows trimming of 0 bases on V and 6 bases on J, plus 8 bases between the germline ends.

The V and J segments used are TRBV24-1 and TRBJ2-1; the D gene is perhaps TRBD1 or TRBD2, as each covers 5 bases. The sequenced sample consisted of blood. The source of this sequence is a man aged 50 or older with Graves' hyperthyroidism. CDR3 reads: CATSDLGGTNEQFF. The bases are TGTGCCACCAGTGATTTGGGGGGAACCAATGAGCAGTTCTTC.